Sequencing of this T cell receptor beta chain was carried out in a study of early T cells in non-severe SARS-CoV-2 infection. Background on the study: Unsorted whole-blood RNA was sequenced in bulk, leaving chains unpaired.

Attachment of unique molecular identifiers to individual cDNA molecules was performed. TCRdb re-called the 5' RACE reads through MiXCR, storing one row per CDR3 protein. Of tens of thousands of distinct CDR3 sequences listed, approximately 12% are singletons. Study results and caveats: VDJdb-based annotation leaned toward anti-spike CD8 responses and missed private and CD4 specificities.

Trimming shortened V by 5 bases and J by 5 bases, and 19 bases separated the two germline ends. Germline loops: CDR1 MNHEY, CDR2 SMNVEV (reference sequence). The CDR3 is 15 residues long. This clonotype was observed many times. No antigen is known for it. This TCR was recovered from an adult who was a healthcare worker with PCR-confirmed SARS-CoV-2 infection or an uninfected control (not recorded which). What was sequenced was whole blood. This chain connects TRBV27 to TRBJ2-7; a possible D gene is TRBD2 (6 bases). CDR3 coding DNA: TGTGCCAGCAGTCTACCGGGAGCGTTCTTTGACGAGCAGTACTTC. Its translation: CASSLPGAFFDEQYF.